This TCR beta chain originates from a study of shared clonotypes between healthy human individuals (dated by TCRdb to 2018 to 2021). At the level of the whole study: Three men and a couple of women, aged 18 to 49 years, made up the cohort. For each donor, CD4 naive and CD4 memory were each given three plates, CD8 naive was given two plates, and CD8 memory was given one plate. Each donor's leukapheresis produced roughly between roughly 0.85 and 9.5 billion PBMCs. To estimate repertoire size and how much clonotype sharing occurs between individuals, the study deeply sequenced the blood TCR repertoires of roughly 5 healthy adults. To increase sequencing depth and limit assay-specific biases, TCR repertoire library preparation and sequencing were carried out by different laboratories using diverse techniques. Here is what the overall study found, with its caveats: Estimated clonotype richness was generally larger for naive than for memory subsets. Because the study included only a small number of donors, the genetic and exposure-history diversity represented was limited. Even with the large sequencing depth, rarefaction of the sorted-subset datasets indicated that sequencing was incomplete. Based on pairwise subsampling, the degree of clonotype sharing among donors was expected to be affected by sequencing depth. Sampling was restricted to blood, and TCR repertoires in tissue are likely to differ from TCR repertoires in blood. When a handful of donors were compared, the shared fraction of clonotypes was 5% to 6.5% for naive CD4, over 3% for naive CD8, roughly 2.5% for memory CD4, and roughly 0.4% for memory CD8. Clonotypes shared by all four sorted-subset donors showed higher generation probabilities than non-shared clonotypes.

CD8 naive samples were obtained by positive selection for CCR7 among CD45RO-negative cells, yielding a CD45RA+CCR7+ population from which TemRA cells were excluded. Healthy HIV-negative adults with no recently reported acute infections or vaccinations were included as donors. All donors were Caucasian adults living in Nashville, Tennessee, USA. Blood was collected by leukapheresis, and PBMCs were isolated by Ficoll-Histopaque density gradient centrifugation and then cryopreserved in liquid nitrogen vapor phase. Analytical flow cytometry was used to check the purity and quantity of every magnetically sorted T cell population. Genomic DNA was isolated from every sorted fraction and measured by UV absorbance on a Nanodrop 2000c. This clone was recorded once. Its antigen target is currently unknown. There are no base qualities to consult, and no much larger clone falls within one base. V loses 5 bases, J loses 3 bases, and the germline ends lie 17 bases apart. Taken from cysteine to phenylalanine, the CDR3 has 16 residues. Only CDR3 DNA remains: 48 bases, in frame from the first base. CDR1 is given as LNHNV and CDR2 as YYDKDF, both from the germline V gene (reference sequence).

Using the deep immunoSEQ assay, TCR CDR3 regions were amplified from genomic DNA by multiplex PCR. Extracted genomic DNA from each cell subset was spread evenly across all wells of several immunoSEQ 96-well plates, with each plate serving as a replicate. For sorted subsets, 200 ng of genomic DNA, equivalent to 30,000 or so T cell genomes, went into each replicate PCR. The purified libraries were quantified using a Qubit 3.0 fluorometer, sized with a Bioanalyzer 2100, and then quantified again using the KAPA Library Quantification kit. Every immunoSEQ 96-well plate was sequenced on a separate single-read 150-cycle Illumina NextSeq 550 flow cell. In the paper's pipeline: Because the immunoSEQ output held only junctional sequences and lacked quality scores, the filtering could not match the filtering applied to full-length reads. Sequences were annotated with PyIR, a Python wrapper for IgBLAST v1.9, and V/J genes and CDR3 were assigned using IMGT germline references. Any read was removed if the V/J assignment was weak (E-value above 1e-6), the CDR3 was missing, or the read contained stop codons, out-of-frame junctions, or ambiguous translated residues. V3J clonotypes were defined as sequences sharing an identical inferred V gene, J gene, and CDR3 amino acid sequence. Percentage overlap between repertoires was computed as shared unique clonotypes divided by the size of the smaller repertoire. Richness of each repertoire was evaluated using RTK rarefaction, the Chao1 estimator, and Recon v2.1 estimates of unobserved clonotypes. Generation probabilities for all TCRbeta clonotypes obtained by the gDNA method from a handful of donors were computed using OLGA. TCRdb took over this immuneACCESS table, retaining in-frame rearrangements with V and J assigned. Such tables are incomplete; in checked studies, under half of the missing clones stem from an unresolved V gene, and the remainder is unexplained. V and J calls and clone size come straight from that table; D and trimming were deduced from the DNA. In all, the sample holds about 2 million clones, and about 95% of those were seen once. The biggest ten clones account for around 1.2% of the sample.

Recombination joined TRBV15 with TRBJ2-1; the D segment might be TRBD1 or TRBD2, since each matches 6 bases. The sample consisted of naive CD8+ T cells sorted from blood. In light of the paper, this sample's cell subset or site label describes: CD45RA+CCR7+. This receptor was obtained from a man in his late teens or twenties in good health. The CDR3 corresponds to CATSQRGDINYNEQFF. The sequenced DNA: TGTGCCACCAGCCAAAGGGGGGACATAAACTACAATGAGCAGTTCTTC.